A single sample gave rise to the 17 T cell receptor beta chains below, sequenced in a study of cytomegalovirus exposure and HLA in healthy donors. PCR primers comprised 60 Vbeta and 13 Jbeta primers. Repertoires were generated with immunoSEQ multiplex PCR, while TCRdb's copy carries only in-frame clones and drops some. Among about 150,000 clones listed, 60% to 85% were seen once. The sequencing input was PBMCs. All receptors derive from a man over 45 in good health and CMV-seropositive.

The chain combines TRBV5-1 with TRBJ2-5; TRBD1 aligns across 7 bases. V lost 6 bases and J lost 4; bases outside the gene matches: 15. The CDR3 sequence is 16 residues long. The germline gives CDR1 SGHRS, CDR2 YFSETQ. CDR3 DNA: TGCGCCAGCAATAGAATGAGTAGACAGGGCGGAGAGACCCAGTACTTC. It specifies CASNRMSRQGGETQYF.

This clone was seen a single time. V usage is TRBV28 and J usage is TRBJ2-7; 13 positions agree with TRBD2. This CDR3 is built from 15 residues. The germline CDR1 and CDR2 sequences are MDHEN and SYDVKM. V dropped 4 bases and J dropped 4; count of bases not matched to a gene: 4. CDR3 protein: CASSSGLAGEYEQYF. The CDR3 nucleotides read TGTGCCAGCAGTTCCGGACTAGCGGGAGAATACGAGCAGTACTTC.

V usage is TRBV5-1 and J usage is TRBJ2-5, with TRBD2 matching 8 bases. Germline trimming cut 2 bases from V and 7 bases from J; bases unmatched to any gene: 10. This CDR3 has 15 residues. Germline CDR1 and CDR2: SGHRS and YFSETQ. The CDR3 sequence: CASSLDPGRGGTQYF. The DNA of the CDR3 is TGCGCCAGCAGCTTAGACCCGGGACGGGGGGGGACCCAGTACTTC.

The V gene is TRBV2, the J gene TRBJ1-5; the D gene is possibly TRBD1 (5 bases). V shed 7 bases and J shed 0 bases, with 10 bases lying between them. CDR1 and CDR2 (germline): SNHLY, FYNNEI. The CDR3 totals 14 residues. This chain's CDR3 is CASNPGLSNQPQHF. In DNA form, the CDR3 reads TGTGCCAGCAATCCGGGACTTAGCAATCAGCCCCAGCATTTT.

This chain uses TRBV4-1 with TRBJ2-3; TRBD1 agrees at 11 bases. Germline CDR1 and CDR2: MGHRA and YSYEKL. CDR3 length: 17 residues. With 0 bases clipped from V and 5 bases from J, the junction kept 7 bases outside the gene matches. The CDR3 protein is CASSQEGTGGSRDTQYF. CDR3 sequence (DNA): TGCGCCAGCAGCCAAGAGGGGACAGGGGGTTCACGAGATACGCAGTATTTT.

This chain uses TRBV7-2 with TRBJ2-5; weak D call: TRBD2 (5 bases). Germline CDR1 and CDR2: SGHTA and FQGNSA. The CDR3 has 13 residues. Trimming took 3 bases from V and 2 from J, leaving 7 bases between them. The CDR3 DNA reads TGTGCCAGCAGCTTCCGGGATCAAGAGACCCAGTACTTC. Translating gives CASSFRDQETQYF.

J is TRBJ1-5 and V is TRBV4-1, with TRBD1 matching over 7 bases. The CDR3 spans 15 residues. Germline values: CDR1 MGHRA, CDR2 YSYEKL. V gave up 5 bases and J gave up 4 bases; unmatched junction bases: 8. The CDR3, as DNA: TGCGCCAGCAGCTTCAAACAGGACAGGAATCAGCCCCAGCATTTT. This codes for CASSFKQDRNQPQHF.

This clone has just one count. This chain joins TRBV5-1 and TRBJ2-5; D may be TRBD2 (6 bases). The V gene's germline CDR1 is SGHRS and CDR2 YFSETQ. Trimming pared 3 bases from V and 5 bases from J, leaving 17 bases between. This CDR3 has 15 amino acids. The CDR3 region has the DNA TGCGCCAGCAGCTGGAGGGTGGGGGTCCGGGAGACCCAGTACTTC. Its translation is CASSWRVGVRETQYF. Together with reference TRBV5-1 and TRBJ2-5, the CDR3 gives the full variable domain: KAGVTQTPRYLIKTRGQQVTLSCSPISGHRSVSWYQQTPGQGLQFLFEYFSETQRNKGNFPGRFSGRQFSNSRSEMNVSTLELGDSALYLCASSWRVGVRETQYFGPGTRLLVL.

The J gene is TRBJ2-7, the V gene TRBV10-1; TRBD2 matches 7 bases. The trim removed 2 bases at V and 3 bases at J, leaving 4 bases unmatched. Germline assignment: CDR1 WNHNN and CDR2 SYGVQD (reference sequence). This CDR3 contains 14 residues. The CDR3: CASSEGGGLYEQYF. DNA for the CDR3: TGCGCCAGCAGTGAGGGCGGGGGACTCTACGAGCAGTACTTC.

The chain has TRBV6-1 and TRBJ2-7; possible D gene TRBD1, 6 bases. CDR3 length: 13 amino acids. Trimming took off 7 bases at V and 1 base at J, with 11 bases between the two ends. The germline gives CDR1 MNHNS, CDR2 SASEGT. The CDR3 sequence: CASKRDKSYEQYF. CDR3 nucleotides: TGTGCCAGCAAGAGGGACAAGTCCTACGAGCAGTACTTC.

The gene calls are TRBV30 and TRBJ1-2, with a tentative D call TRBD1 (5 bases). This CDR3 is built from 15 residues. The V gene lost 4 bases and the J gene lost 7 bases, with 22 bases spanning the gap. Germline CDR1 is GTSNPN and CDR2 is SVGIG (reference sequence). CDR3 sequence reads: CAWNSLGGARGGYTF. The CDR3 region has the DNA TGTGCCTGGAACTCCCTAGGTGGGGCGCGCGGTGGCTACACCTTC.

The chain joins TRBV6-5 to TRBJ2-7; tentative D call: TRBD2 (7 bases). Germline CDR1 MNHEY, CDR2 SVGAGI. The CDR3 runs to 15 residues. V shed 4 bases and J shed 4 bases, with 17 bases lying between them. Here the CDR3 DNA reads TGTGCCAGCAGTTCAGGACGGGGGGCTGTTTACGAGCAGTACTTC. This encodes CASSSGRGAVYEQYF.

V usage is TRBV11-3 and J usage is TRBJ2-2; TRBD2 might be the D (5 bases). Trimming took 1 base from V and 5 from J, leaving 14 bases between them. CDR3 size: 16 residues. Germline V gene lookup returns CDR1 SGHNT and CDR2 YENEEA. The CDR3 DNA sequence: TGTGCCAGCAGCTTAGGGACTCATGCCCTTACCGGGGAGCTGTTTTTT. As protein: CASSLGTHALTGELFF.

A single count supports this clone. The chain has TRBV7-2 and TRBJ2-1, with TRBD1 identical over 10 bases. From germline, CDR1 is SGHTA and CDR2 FQGNSA. V gave up 1 base and J gave up 9 bases; unmatched junction bases: 0. The CDR3 has 13 amino acids. The CDR3 protein is CASSLGQGAEQFF. In DNA form, the CDR3 reads TGTGCCAGCAGCTTAGGACAGGGGGCTGAGCAGTTCTTC.

J is TRBJ2-5 and V is TRBV28; 7 nucleotides match TRBD2. This CDR3 has 15 residues. Germline CDR1 and CDR2: MDHEN and SYDVKM. J lost 11 bases, V lost 7 bases, and 19 bases had no gene match. CDR3 sequence (DNA): TGTGCCAGCACCACACAAGGGGCGGGAGTAAGGACGCAGTACTTC. This gives the protein CASTTQGAGVRTQYF.

The chain recombines TRBV5-1 with TRBJ2-3, with 13 bases that match TRBD2. Per the germline V gene, CDR1 is SGHRS and CDR2 is YFSETQ. V lost 5 bases and J lost 5; bases outside the gene matches: 11. The CDR3 is made up of 17 amino acids. CDR3 in DNA: TGCGCCAGCAGACGGACTAGCGGGAGTGTATTTCAAGATACGCAGTATTTT. Encoded protein: CASRRTSGSVFQDTQYF.

This chain uses TRBV27 with TRBJ2-7; 10 bases fit TRBD2. Trimming took 5 bases from V and 0 from J; bases not matched to a gene: 4. This CDR3 contains 15 residues. In germline, CDR1 is MNHEY, CDR2 SMNVEV (reference sequence). In DNA, the CDR3 is TGTGCCAGCAGTCCGACTAGCGGGCTCTCCTACGAGCAGTACTTC. Protein sequence: CASSPTSGLSYEQYF.